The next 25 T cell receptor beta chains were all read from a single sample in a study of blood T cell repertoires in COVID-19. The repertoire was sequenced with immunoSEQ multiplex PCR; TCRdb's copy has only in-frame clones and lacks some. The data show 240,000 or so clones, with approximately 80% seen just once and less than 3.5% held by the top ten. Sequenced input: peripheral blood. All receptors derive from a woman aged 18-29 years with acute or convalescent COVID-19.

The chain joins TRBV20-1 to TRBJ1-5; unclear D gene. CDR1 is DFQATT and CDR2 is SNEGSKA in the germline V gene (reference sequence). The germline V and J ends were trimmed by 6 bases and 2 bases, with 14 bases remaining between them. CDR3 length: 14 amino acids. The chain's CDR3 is CSASGGFGNQPQHF. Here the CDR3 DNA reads TGCAGTGCGAGTGGCGGATTCGGCAATCAGCCCCAGCATTTT.

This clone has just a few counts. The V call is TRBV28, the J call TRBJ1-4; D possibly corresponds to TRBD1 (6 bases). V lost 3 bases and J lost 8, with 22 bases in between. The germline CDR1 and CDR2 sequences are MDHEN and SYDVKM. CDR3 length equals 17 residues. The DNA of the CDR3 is TGTGCCAGCAGTTTCCCCCGGGGGGCAGGGGAGTGGGAAAAACTGTTTTTT. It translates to CASSFPRGAGEWEKLFF.

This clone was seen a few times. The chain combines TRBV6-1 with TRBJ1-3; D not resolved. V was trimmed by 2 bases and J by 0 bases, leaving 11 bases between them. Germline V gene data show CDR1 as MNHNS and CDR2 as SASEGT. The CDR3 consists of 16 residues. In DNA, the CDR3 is TGTGCCAGCAGTGAAAGAAGCCCTATCTCTGGAAACACCATATATTTT. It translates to CASSERSPISGNTIYF.

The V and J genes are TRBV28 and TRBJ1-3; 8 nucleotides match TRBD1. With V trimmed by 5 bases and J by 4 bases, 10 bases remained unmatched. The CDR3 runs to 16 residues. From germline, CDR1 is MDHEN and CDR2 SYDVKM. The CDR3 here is CASSTRLTGAGNTIYF. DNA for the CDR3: TGTGCCAGCAGTACCCGCTTGACAGGGGCGGGAAACACCATATATTTT.

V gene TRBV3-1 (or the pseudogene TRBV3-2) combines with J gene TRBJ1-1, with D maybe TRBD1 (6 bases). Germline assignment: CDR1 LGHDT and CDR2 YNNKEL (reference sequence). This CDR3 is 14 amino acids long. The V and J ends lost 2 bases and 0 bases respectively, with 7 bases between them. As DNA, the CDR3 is TGTGCCAGCAGCCAATCAGGGGTGAACACTGAAGCTTTCTTT. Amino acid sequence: CASSQSGVNTEAFF.

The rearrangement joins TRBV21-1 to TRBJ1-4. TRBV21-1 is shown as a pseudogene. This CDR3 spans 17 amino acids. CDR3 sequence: CASSNERRRPGGEKLFF. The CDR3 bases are TGTGCCAGCAGCAATGAGAGGCGGCGGCCGGGTGGGGAAAAACTGTTTTTT.

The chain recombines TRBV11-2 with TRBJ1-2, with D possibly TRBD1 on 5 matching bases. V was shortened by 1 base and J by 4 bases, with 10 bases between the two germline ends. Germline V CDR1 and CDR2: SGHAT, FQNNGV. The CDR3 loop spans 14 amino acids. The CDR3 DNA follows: TGTGCCAGCAGCTTAGGCAGGGAATCCTATGGCTACACCTTC. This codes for CASSLGRESYGYTF.

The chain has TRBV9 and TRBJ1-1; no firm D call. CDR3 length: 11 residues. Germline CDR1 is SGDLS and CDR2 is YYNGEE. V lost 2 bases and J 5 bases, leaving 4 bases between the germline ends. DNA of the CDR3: TGTGCCAGCAGCGTTCAGACTGAAGCTTTCTTT. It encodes CASSVQTEAFF. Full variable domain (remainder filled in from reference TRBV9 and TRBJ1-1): DSGVTQTPKHLITATGQRVTLRCSPRSGDLSVYWYQQSLDQGLQFLIQYYNGEERAKGNILERFSAQQFPDLHSELNLSSLELGDSALYFCASSVQTEAFFGQGTRLTVV.

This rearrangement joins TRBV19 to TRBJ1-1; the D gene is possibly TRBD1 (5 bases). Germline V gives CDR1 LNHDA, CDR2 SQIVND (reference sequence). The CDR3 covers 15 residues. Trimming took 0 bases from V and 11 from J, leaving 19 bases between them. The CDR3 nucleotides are TGTGCCAGTAGTATAGATCCTGGGGCAGCTCCTGGGGCTTTCTTT. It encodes CASSIDPGAAPGAFF.

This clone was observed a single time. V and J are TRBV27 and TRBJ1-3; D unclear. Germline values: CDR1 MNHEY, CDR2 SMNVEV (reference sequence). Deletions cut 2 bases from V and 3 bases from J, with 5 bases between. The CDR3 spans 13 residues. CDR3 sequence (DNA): TGTGCCAGCAGTTTACAGCGTGGAAACACCATATATTTT. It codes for CASSLQRGNTIYF.

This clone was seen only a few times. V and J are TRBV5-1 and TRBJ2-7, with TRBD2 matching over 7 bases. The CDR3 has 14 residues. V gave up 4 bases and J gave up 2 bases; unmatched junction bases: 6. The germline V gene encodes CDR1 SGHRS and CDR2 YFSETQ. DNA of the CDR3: TGCGCCAGCAGCCGAATGGGGAGGGCCTACGAGCAGTACTTC. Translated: CASSRMGRAYEQYF.

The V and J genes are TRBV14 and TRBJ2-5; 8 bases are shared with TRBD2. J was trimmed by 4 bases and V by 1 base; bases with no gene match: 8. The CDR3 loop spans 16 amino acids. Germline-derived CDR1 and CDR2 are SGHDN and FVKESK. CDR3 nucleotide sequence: TGTGCCAGCAGCCAAGGGGTTAGCGGGACCGGAGAGACCCAGTACTTC. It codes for CASSQGVSGTGETQYF.

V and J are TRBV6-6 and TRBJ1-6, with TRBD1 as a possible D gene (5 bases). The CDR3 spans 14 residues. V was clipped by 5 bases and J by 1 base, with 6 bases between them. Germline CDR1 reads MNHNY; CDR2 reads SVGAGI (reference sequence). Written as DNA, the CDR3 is TGTGCCAGCAGTGACAGATCCTATAATTCACCCCTCCACTTT. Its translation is CASSDRSYNSPLHF.

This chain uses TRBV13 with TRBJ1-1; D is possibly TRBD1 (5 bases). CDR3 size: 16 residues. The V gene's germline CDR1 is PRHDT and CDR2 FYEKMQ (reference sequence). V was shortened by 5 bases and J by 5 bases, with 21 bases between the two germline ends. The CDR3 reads CASSATGGGGLTEAFF. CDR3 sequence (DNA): TGTGCCAGCAGCGCCACCGGGGGGGGAGGTTTGACTGAAGCTTTCTTT.

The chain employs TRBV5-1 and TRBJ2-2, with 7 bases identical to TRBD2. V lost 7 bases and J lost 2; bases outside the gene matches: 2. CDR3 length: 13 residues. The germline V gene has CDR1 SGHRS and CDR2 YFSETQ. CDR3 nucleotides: TGCGCCAGCCGGGGGGATAACACCGGGGAGCTGTTTTTT. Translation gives CASRGDNTGELFF.

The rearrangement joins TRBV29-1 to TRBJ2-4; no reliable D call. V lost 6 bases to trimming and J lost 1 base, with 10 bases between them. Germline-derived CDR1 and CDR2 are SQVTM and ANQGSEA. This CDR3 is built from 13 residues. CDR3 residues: CSVSSEAKNIQYF. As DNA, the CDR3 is TGCAGCGTCAGTTCGGAGGCCAAAAACATTCAGTACTTC.

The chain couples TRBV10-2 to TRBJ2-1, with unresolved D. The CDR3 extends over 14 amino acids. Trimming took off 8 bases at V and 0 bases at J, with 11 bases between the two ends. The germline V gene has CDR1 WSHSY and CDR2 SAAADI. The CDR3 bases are TGCGCCAGCGGAGTTTTTAGCTCCTACAATGAGCAGTTCTTC. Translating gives CASGVFSSYNEQFF.

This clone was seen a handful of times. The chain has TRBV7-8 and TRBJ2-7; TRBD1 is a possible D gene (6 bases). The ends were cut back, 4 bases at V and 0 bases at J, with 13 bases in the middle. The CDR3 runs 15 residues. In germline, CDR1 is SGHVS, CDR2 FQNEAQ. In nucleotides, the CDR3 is TGTGCCAGCAGCTCCCTCAGGGGTCCCTCCTACGAGCAGTACTTC. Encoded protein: CASSSLRGPSYEQYF.

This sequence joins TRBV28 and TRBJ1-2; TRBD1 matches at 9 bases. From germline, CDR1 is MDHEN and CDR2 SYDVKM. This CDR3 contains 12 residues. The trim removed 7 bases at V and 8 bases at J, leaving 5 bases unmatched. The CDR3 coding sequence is TGTGCCAGCACGGGACAGGGCTACGGCTACACCTTC. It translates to CASTGQGYGYTF.

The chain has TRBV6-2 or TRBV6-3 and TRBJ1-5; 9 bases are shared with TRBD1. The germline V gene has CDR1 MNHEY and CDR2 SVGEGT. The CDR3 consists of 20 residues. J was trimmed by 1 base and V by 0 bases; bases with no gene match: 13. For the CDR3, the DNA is TGTGCCAGCAGTTACTCGCCCCGGACAGGGGACGGGGCGAGCAATCAGCCCCAGCATTTT. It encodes CASSYSPRTGDGASNQPQHF.

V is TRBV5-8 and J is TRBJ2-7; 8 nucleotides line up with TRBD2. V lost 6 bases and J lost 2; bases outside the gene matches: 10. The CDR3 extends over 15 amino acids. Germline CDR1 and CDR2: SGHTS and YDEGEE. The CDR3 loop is CASNTKLAEPYEQYF. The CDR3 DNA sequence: TGTGCCAGCAATACAAAACTAGCGGAGCCCTACGAGCAGTACTTC.

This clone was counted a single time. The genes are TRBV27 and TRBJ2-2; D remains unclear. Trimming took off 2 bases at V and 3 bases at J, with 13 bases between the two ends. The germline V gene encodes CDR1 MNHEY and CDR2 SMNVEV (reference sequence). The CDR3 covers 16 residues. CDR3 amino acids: CASSLTPPPHTGELFF. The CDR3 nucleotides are TGTGCCAGCAGTTTAACACCGCCCCCCCACACCGGGGAGCTGTTTTTT.

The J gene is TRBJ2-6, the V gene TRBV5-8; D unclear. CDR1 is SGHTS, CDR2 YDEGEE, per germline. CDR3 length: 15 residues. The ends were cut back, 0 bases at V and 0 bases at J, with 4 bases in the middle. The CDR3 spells CASSLGSSGANVLTF. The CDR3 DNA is TGTGCCAGCAGCTTGGGGAGCTCTGGGGCCAACGTCCTGACTTTC.

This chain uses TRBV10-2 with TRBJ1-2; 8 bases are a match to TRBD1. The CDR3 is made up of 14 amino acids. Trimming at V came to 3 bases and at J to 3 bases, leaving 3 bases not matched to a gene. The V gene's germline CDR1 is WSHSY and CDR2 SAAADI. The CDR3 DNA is TGCGCCAGCAGTGAATTGGACAGGGACTATGGCTACACCTTC. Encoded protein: CASSELDRDYGYTF.

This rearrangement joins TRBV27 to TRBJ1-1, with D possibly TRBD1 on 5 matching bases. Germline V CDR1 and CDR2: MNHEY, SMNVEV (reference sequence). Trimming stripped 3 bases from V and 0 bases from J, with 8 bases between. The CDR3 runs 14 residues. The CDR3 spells CASSFSTVNTEAFF. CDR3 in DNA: TGTGCCAGCAGTTTCTCGACAGTGAACACTGAAGCTTTCTTT.